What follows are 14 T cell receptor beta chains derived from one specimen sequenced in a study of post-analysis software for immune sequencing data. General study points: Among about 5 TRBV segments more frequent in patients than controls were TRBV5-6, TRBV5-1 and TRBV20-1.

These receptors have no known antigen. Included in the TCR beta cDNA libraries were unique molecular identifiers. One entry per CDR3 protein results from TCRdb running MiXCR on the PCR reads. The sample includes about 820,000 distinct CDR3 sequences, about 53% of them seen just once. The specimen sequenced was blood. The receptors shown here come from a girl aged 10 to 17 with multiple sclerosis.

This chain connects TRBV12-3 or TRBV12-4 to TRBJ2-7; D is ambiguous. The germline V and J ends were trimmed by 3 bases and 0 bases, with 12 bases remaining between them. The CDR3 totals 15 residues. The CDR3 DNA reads TGTGCCAGCAGTTTTCAGAGCTTGAGCTCCTACGAGCAGTACTTC. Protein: CASSFQSLSSYEQYF.

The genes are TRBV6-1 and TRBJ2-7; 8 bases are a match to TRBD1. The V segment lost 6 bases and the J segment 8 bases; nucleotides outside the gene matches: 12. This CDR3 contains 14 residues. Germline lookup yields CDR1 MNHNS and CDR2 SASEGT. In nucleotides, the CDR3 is TGTGCCAGCAGCCCGGGACAGGATGCTAAGAAGCAGTACTTC. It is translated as CASSPGQDAKKQYF.

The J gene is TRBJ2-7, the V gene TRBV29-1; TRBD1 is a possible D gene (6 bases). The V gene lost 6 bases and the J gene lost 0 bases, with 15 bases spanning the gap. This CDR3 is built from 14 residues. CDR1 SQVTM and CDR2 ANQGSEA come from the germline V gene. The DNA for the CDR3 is TGCAGCGTCGAGGACAGAGACCACTCCTACGAGCAGTACTTC. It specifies CSVEDRDHSYEQYF.

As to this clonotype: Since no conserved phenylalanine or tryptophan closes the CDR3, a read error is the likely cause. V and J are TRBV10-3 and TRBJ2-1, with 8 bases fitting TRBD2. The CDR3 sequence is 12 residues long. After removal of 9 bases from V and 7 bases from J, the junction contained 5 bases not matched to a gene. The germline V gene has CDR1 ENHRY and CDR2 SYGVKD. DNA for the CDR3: TGTGCCATAAGGACTAGCTGGAATGAGCAGTTCTGC. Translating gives CAIRTSWNEQFC.

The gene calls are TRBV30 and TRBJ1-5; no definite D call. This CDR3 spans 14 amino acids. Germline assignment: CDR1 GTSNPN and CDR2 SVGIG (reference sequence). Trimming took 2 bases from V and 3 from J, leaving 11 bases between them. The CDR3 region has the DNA TGTGCCTGGAGTTCGGGGATCTTCAATCAGCCCCAGCATTTT. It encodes CAWSSGIFNQPQHF.

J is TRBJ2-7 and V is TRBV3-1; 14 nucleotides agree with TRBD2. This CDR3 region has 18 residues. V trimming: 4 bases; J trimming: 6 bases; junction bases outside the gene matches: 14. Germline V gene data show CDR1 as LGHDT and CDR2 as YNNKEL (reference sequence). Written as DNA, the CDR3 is TGTGCCAGCAGCCCGACGGGACTAGCGGGAGAGGCAGGCGGCGAGCAGTACTTC. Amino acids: CASSPTGLAGEAGGEQYF.

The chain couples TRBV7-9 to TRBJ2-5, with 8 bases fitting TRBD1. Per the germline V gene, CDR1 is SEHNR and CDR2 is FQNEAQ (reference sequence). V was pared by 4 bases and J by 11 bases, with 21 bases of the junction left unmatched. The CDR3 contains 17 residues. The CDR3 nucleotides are TGTGCCAGCAGCTCCCCCTACGGGACAGGCCTCCGCAATGAGCAGTACTTC. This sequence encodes CASSSPYGTGLRNEQYF. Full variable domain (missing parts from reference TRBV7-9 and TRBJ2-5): DTGVSQNPRHKITKRGQNVTFRCDPISEHNRLYWYRQTLGQGPEFLTYFQNEAQLEKSRLLSDRFSAERPKGSFSTLEIQRTEQGDSAMYLCASSSPYGTGLRNEQYFGPGTRLLVL.

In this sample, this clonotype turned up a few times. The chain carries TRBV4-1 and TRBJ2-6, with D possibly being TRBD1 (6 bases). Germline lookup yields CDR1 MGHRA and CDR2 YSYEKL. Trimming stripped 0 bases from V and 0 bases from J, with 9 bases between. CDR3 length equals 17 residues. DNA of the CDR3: TGCGCCAGCAGCCAAGATACAGGGAGCTCTGGGGCCAACGTCCTGACTTTC. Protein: CASSQDTGSSGANVLTF.

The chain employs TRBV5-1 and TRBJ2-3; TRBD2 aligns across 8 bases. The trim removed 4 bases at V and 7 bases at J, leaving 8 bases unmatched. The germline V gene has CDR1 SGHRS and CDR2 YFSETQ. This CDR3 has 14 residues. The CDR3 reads CASSMGLVDYTQYF. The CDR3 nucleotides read TGCGCCAGCAGCATGGGACTAGTAGACTATACGCAGTATTTT. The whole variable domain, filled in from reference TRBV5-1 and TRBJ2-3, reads KAGVTQTPRYLIKTRGQQVTLSCSPISGHRSVSWYQQTPGQGLQFLFEYFSETQRNKGNFPGRFSGRQFSNSRSEMNVSTLELGDSALYLCASSMGLVDYTQYFGPGTRLTVL.

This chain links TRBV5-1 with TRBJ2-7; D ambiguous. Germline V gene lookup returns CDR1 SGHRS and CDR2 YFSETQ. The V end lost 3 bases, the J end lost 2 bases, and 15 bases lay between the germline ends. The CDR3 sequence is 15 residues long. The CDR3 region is CASSSTIPGPYEQYF. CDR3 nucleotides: TGCGCCAGCAGCTCCACCATTCCGGGCCCCTACGAGCAGTACTTC.

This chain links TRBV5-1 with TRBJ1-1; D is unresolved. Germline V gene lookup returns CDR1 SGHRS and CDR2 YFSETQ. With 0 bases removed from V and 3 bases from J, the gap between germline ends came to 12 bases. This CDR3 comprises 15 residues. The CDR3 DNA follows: TGCGCCAGCAGCTTGGGAATCGGGATCCACACTGAAGCTTTCTTT. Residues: CASSLGIGIHTEAFF.

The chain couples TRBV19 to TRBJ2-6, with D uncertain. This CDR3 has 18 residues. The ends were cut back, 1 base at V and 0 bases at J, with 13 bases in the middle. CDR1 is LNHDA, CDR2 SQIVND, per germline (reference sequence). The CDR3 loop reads CASSIVPGPSSGANVLTF. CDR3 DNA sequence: TGTGCCAGTAGTATAGTCCCGGGCCCCAGCTCTGGGGCCAACGTCCTGACTTTC.

The CDR3 DNA sequence: TGCGCCAGCAGCTTGGGGGTTGGCGGTGGTTTCACAGATACGCAGTATTTT. This codes for CASSLGVGGGFTDTQYF. This sequence joins TRBV5-1 and TRBJ2-3; D gene unclear. CDR1 is SGHRS and CDR2 is YFSETQ in the germline V gene. Trimming removed 0 bases at V and 2 bases at J, with 16 bases between. This CDR3 has 17 residues.

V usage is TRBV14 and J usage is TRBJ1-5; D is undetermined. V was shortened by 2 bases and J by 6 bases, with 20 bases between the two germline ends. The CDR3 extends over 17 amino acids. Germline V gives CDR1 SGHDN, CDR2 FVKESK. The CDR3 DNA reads TGTGCCAGCAGCCAACCCACCTCGAGAAACTGGGGTCAGCCCCAGCATTTT. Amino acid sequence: CASSQPTSRNWGQPQHF.